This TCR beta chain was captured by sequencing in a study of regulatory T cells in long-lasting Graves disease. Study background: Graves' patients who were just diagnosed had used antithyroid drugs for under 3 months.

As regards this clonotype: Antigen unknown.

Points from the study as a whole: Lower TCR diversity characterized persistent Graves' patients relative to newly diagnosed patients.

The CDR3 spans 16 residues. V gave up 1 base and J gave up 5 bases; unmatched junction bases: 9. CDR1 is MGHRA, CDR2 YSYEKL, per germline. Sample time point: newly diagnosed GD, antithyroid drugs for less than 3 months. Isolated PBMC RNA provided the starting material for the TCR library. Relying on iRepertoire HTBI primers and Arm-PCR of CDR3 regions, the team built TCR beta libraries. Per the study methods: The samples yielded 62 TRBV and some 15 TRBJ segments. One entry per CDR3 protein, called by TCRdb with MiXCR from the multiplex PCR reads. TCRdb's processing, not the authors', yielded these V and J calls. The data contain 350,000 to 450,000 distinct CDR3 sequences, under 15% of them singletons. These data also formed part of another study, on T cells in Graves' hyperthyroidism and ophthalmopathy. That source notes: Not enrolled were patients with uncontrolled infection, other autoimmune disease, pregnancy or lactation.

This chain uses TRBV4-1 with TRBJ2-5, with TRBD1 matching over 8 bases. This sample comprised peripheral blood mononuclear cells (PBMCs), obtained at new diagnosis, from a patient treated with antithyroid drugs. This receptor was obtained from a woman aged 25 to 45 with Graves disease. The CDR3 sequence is CASSQGGRGPRETQYF. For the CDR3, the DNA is TGCGCCAGCAGCCAAGGCGGCAGGGGGCCTAGGGAGACCCAGTACTTC.